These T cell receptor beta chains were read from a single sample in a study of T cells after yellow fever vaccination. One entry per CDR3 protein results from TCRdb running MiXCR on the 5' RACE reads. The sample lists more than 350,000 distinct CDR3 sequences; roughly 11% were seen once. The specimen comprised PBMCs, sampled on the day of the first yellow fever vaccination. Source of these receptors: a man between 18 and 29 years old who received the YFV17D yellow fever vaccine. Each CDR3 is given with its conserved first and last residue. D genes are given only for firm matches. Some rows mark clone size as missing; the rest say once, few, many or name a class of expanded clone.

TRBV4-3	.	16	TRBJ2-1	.	TGCGCCAGCAGCCAAGAGTCAGAGTGGGCCTACAATGAGCAGTTCTTC	CASSQESEWAYNEQFF
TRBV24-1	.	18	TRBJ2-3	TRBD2	TGTGCCACCAGTGACCCAGGGGCTAGCGGGGGCGCTTCAGATACGCAGTATTTT	CATSDPGASGGASDTQYF
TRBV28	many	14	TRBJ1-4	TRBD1	TGTGCCAGCAGCACCGGGACAGTGAATGAAAAACTGTTTTTT	CASSTGTVNEKLFF
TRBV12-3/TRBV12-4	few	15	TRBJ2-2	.	TGTGCCAGCAGTTCAGGGAACGTGAACACCGGGGAGCTGTTTTTT	CASSSGNVNTGELFF
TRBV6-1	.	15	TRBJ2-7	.	TGTGCCAGCAGCCTAGTCGTTGGCCCAACCTACGAGCAGTACTTC	CASSLVVGPTYEQYF
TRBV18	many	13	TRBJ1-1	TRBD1	TGTGCCAGCTCGACAGGGGAGAACACTGAAGCTTTCTTT	CASSTGENTEAFF
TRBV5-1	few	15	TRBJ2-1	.	TGCGCCAGCGGAACCCAGCCCGGCTCCTACAATGAGCAGTTCTTC	CASGTQPGSYNEQFF
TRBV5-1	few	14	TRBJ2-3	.	TGCGCCAGCAGCCCGGGACCAAACGGGGGTACGCAGTATTTT	CASSPGPNGGTQYF
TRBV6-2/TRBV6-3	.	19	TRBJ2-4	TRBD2	TGTGCCAGCAGTACGCACCTAGCGGGGGGCCTCCTCAGCAAAAACATTCAGTACTTC	CASSTHLAGGLLSKNIQYF
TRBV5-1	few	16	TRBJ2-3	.	TGCGCCAGCCTACTGTGCCAGGTCCCGGTATCCGATACGCAGTATTTT	CASLLCQVPVSDTQYF
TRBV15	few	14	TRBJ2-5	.	TGTGCCACCAGCAGAGTTAGAAACGCGGAGACCCAGTACTTC	CATSRVRNAETQYF
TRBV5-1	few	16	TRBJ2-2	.	TGCGCCAGCAGCTCCCTGCCGGGGTTAGACACCGGGGAGCTGTTTTTT	CASSSLPGLDTGELFF
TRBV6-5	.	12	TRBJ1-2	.	TGTGCCAGCAGCCGCGGGGTGGATGGCTACACCTTC	CASSRGVDGYTF
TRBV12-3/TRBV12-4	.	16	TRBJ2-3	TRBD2	TGTGCCTCCCGGTGGGGTCCGGGCGGGGGGGCAGATACGCAGTATTTT	CASRWGPGGGADTQYF
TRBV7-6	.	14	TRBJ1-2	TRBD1	TGTGCCAGCAGCCAGGGGACAGACCTGGGTGGCTACACCTTC	CASSQGTDLGGYTF
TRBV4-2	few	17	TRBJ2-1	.	TGTGCCAGCAGCCAGACAGCGGGCTACAGCTCCTACAATGAGCAGTTCTTC	CASSQTAGYSSYNEQFF
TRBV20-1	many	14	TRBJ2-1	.	TGCAGTGCCTCGGATACAGGGTTCTACAATGAGCAGTTCTTC	CSASDTGFYNEQFF
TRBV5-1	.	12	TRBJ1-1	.	TGCGCCAGCAGCCCCGGGGGGGGCGAAGCTTTCTTT	CASSPGGGEAFF
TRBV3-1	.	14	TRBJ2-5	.	TGTGCCAGCAGCCAAGTTTTGGGACAAGAGACCCAGTACTTC	CASSQVLGQETQYF
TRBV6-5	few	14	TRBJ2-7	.	TGTGCCAGCAGTTACTTCGCGACAAGCCATGAGCAGTACTTC	CASSYFATSHEQYF
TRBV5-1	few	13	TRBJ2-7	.	TGCGCCAGCAGCTCTTTCTTTACCTACGAGCAGTACTTC	CASSSFFTYEQYF
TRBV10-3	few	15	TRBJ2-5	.	TGTGCCATCACCGATCCTGCTAGCGCCCAAGAGACCCAGTACTTC	CAITDPASAQETQYF
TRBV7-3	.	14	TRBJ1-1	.	TGTGCCAGCAGAACGCAGGGGATGAACACTGAAGCTTTCTTT	CASRTQGMNTEAFF
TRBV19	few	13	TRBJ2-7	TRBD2	TGTGCCAGTAGTTCTAGCGGGGGATACGAGCAGTACTTC	CASSSSGGYEQYF
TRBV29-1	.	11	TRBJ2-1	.	TGCAGCGTTGTGGAGTACTTCGAGCAGTTCTTC	CSVVEYFEQFF
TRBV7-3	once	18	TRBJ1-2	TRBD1	TGTGCCAGCAGCAACAGTCACAGGGGAGCCTGGGGCGGCTATGGCTACACCTTC	CASSNSHRGAWGGYGYTF
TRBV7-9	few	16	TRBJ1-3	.	TGTGCCAGCAGCTTAATCAGGGGATACTCTGGAAACACCATATATTTT	CASSLIRGYSGNTIYF
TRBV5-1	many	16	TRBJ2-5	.	TGCGCCAGCAGCTTGGGGGTGGAAGGTCGCGGGGAGACCCAGTACTTC	CASSLGVEGRGETQYF
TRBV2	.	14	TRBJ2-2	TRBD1	TGTGCCAGCAGTACGACAGGGGTCGCCGGGGAGCTGTTTTTT	CASSTTGVAGELFF
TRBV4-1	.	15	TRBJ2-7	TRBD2	TGCGCCAGCAGCCCCTTTGGGGGGGTTTCCTACGAGCAGTACTTC	CASSPFGGVSYEQYF
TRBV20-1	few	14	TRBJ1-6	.	TGCAGTGCTAGAGATCGAGGGAAGGGTTCACCCCTCCACTTT	CSARDRGKGSPLHF
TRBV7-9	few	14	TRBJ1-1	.	TGTGCCAGCAGCTTAAGTCCGACAGAGACTGAAGCTTTCTTT	CASSLSPTETEAFF
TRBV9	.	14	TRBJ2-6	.	TGTGCCAGCAGCGTAGGGGGTGGGGCCAACGTCCTGACTTTC	CASSVGGGANVLTF
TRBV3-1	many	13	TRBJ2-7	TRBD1	TGTGCCAGCAGCCCGGACAGGGTCCACGAGCAGTACTTC	CASSPDRVHEQYF
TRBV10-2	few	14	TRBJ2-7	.	TGCGCCAGCAGGGATAGCGGCCGAGGGGGCGAGCAGTACTTC	CASRDSGRGGEQYF
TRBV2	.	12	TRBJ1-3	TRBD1	TGTGCCAGCGGGGGACAGGGAAACACCATATATTTT	CASGGQGNTIYF
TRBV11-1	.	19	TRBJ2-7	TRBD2	TGTGCCAGCAGCGGAACCCTAAGTGGCGGGGGGGCCTCCTGGGGACTTCGGTACTTC	CASSGTLSGGGASWGLRYF
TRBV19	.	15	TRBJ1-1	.	TGTGCCAGTAGTGTCCGGGCTCAAGTCGACACTGAAGCTTTCTTT	CASSVRAQVDTEAFF
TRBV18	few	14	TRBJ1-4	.	TGTGCCAGCTCACCAAGGACTGGAAATGAAAAACTGTTTTTT	CASSPRTGNEKLFF
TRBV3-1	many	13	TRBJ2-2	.	TGTGCCAGCAGCCAAAGGCAAACCGGGGAGCTGTTTTTT	CASSQRQTGELFF
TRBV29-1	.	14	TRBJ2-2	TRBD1	TGCAGCGTACGGGGCAGGGGGCTTGGCGGGGAGCTGTTTTTT	CSVRGRGLGGELFF
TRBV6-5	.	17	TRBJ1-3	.	TGTGCCAGCAGTTACTCGATAACGGGACAAATTGGAAACACCATATATTTT	CASSYSITGQIGNTIYF
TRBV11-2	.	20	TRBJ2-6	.	TGTGCCAGCAGCTTATTTGGCGTCAGGGTGACAAGATCTGGGGCCAACGTCCTGACTTTC	CASSLFGVRVTRSGANVLTF
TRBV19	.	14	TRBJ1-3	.	TGTGCCAGTCTAAGGGTCAGCTCTGGAAACACCATATATTTT	CASLRVSSGNTIYF
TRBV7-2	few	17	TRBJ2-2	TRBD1	TGTGCCAGCAGCCCTAGCCCCCAGGGGGCATACACCGGGGAGCTGTTTTTT	CASSPSPQGAYTGELFF
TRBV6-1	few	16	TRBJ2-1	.	TGTGCCAGCAGTACCCTGACGCTGCCCTCCTACAATGAGCAGTTCTTC	CASSTLTLPSYNEQFF
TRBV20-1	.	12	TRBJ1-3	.	TGCAGTGCTAGGATCCCTGGAAACACCATATATTTT	CSARIPGNTIYF
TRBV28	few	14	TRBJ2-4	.	TGTGCCAGCAGGGCTTGGGAACCAGAAAACATTCAGTACTTC	CASRAWEPENIQYF
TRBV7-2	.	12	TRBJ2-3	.	TGTGCCAGCAGCGCCCCGGGAGACACGCAGTATTTT	CASSAPGDTQYF
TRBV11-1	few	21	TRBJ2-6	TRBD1	TGTGCCAGCAGCCCCCCTTCCGGGACAGGGACCCCCCGCTATGGGGCCAACGTCCTGACTTTC	CASSPPSGTGTPRYGANVLTF
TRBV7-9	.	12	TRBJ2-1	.	TGTGCCAGCAGCTTACAGGGGAAAGAGCAGTTCTTC	CASSLQGKEQFF
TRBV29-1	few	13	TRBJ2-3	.	TGCAGCGTTGTAGAATTTCGGGCAGATACGCAGTATTTT	CSVVEFRADTQYF
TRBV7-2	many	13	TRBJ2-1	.	TGTGCCAGCAGCTTAGCGGAATACAATGAGCAGTTCTTC	CASSLAEYNEQFF